The rows below give T cell receptor beta chains drawn from one sample of a study of response to subunit inactivated influenza vaccine. TCRdb reprocessed the RT-PCR reads with MiXCR, giving one entry per CDR3 protein. The data contain under 800,000 distinct CDR3 sequences, approximately 14% of them singletons. Specimen: PBMCs from blood, collected 14 days before vaccination. The source is a man aged 50-59 years who received an inactivated influenza vaccine. The CDR3 runs from the conserved cysteine through the conserved F or W. A D gene is named only where the DNA matches it firmly. Size tells how often a clone was seen (once, few, many) or the class of an expanded clone, and some rows leave it out.

>few|TRBV2|TRBD2|TRBJ2-1
TGTGCCAGCAGAGACCGCGGCGGGAGTGACTCCTACAATGAGCAGTTCTTC
CASRDRGGSDSYNEQFF
>.|TRBV20-1|.|TRBJ1-5
TGCAGTGCTAGTTGGGGTGGCAATCAGCCCCAGCATTTT
CSASWGGNQPQHF
>few|TRBV10-3|.|TRBJ2-3
TGTGCCATCTCGCCTGGGGGGCCCACAGATACGCAGTATTTT
CAISPGGPTDTQYF
>.|TRBV4-3|TRBD2|TRBJ2-3
TGCGCCAGCAGCCAGGACGGGACTAGCGGGGGACTCGCCACAGATACGCAGTATTTT
CASSQDGTSGGLATDTQYF
>few|TRBV10-3|.|TRBJ1-1
TGTGCCATCAGTGATGGTTTTGAGAACACTGAAGCTTTCTTT
CAISDGFENTEAFF
>few|TRBV27|.|TRBJ2-7
TGTGCCAGCAGTTTATCAAGAGCCGGGGGAAGGTTCGAGCAGTACTTC
CASSLSRAGGRFEQYF
>once|TRBV7-2|.|TRBJ2-4
TGTGCCAGCAGCTTAGAACAGGCGGGAAACATTCAGTACTTC
CASSLEQAGNIQYF
>.|TRBV3-1|.|TRBJ2-7
TGTGCCAGCAGCCAAGGGGCTAGAGAGCAGTACTTC
CASSQGAREQYF
>.|TRBV11-2|.|TRBJ1-3
TGTGCCAGCAGCGTGACAATAAGAAACACCATATATTTT
CASSVTIRNTIYF
>.|TRBV12-3/TRBV12-4|.|TRBJ1-5
TGTGCCAGCAGTTTAAACCAGAATCAGCCCCAGCATTTT
CASSLNQNQPQHF
>.|TRBV10-3|TRBD1|TRBJ1-1
TGTGCCATCGGAGTCAGACAGGGTAACACTGAAGCTTTCTTT
CAIGVRQGNTEAFF
>few|TRBV7-8|TRBD1|TRBJ1-5
TGTGCCAGCAGCCCACGGACAGGGATTCAGCCCCAGCATTTT
CASSPRTGIQPQHF
>few|TRBV6-2/TRBV6-3|.|TRBJ1-2
TGTGCCAGCAGACTGGGACAAGGAAGGTTATCTAACTATGGCTACACCTTC
CASRLGQGRLSNYGYTF
>many|TRBV6-5|TRBD1|TRBJ2-2
TGTGCCAGCAGTTTCCCCGGGACAGCGCTTAACACCGGGGAGCTGTTTTTT
CASSFPGTALNTGELFF
>few|TRBV20-1|TRBD2|TRBJ2-7
TGCAGTGCTAGACTCAGCGAGCGGGGCTACGAGCAGTACTTC
CSARLSERGYEQYF
>few|TRBV10-2|.|TRBJ2-6
TGCGCCAGCAGGGGGGCCCAAGGGGCCAACGTCCTGACTTTC
CASRGAQGANVLTF
>.|TRBV30|.|TRBJ2-2
TGTGCCTTAACAGGCACACCGGGTGGGGAGCTGTTTTTT
CALTGTPGGELFF
>.|TRBV7-9|.|TRBJ1-1
TGTGCCAGCCTTGACATCGTGGAAGGAGCTTTCTTT
CASLDIVEGAFF
>few|TRBV6-2/TRBV6-3|TRBD2|TRBJ2-3
TGTGCCAGCAGTTATCGAAGTACTACTCCGGGACTAGCGGGAGTCAGGTATACGCAGTATTTT
CASSYRSTTPGLAGVRYTQYF
>.|TRBV20-1|.|TRBJ1-2
TGCAGTGCTAGCAGGCAGACCCCTAACTATGGCTACACCTTC
CSASRQTPNYGYTF
>.|TRBV5-6|TRBD2|TRBJ2-2
TGTGCCAGCAGCTTACCGGGACTAGCGGCGAACACCGGGGAGCTGTTTTTT
CASSLPGLAANTGELFF
>many|TRBV5-1|.|TRBJ2-6
TGCGCCAGCGTCGTAGCTGGGGCCAACGTCCTGACTTTC
CASVVAGANVLTF
>few|TRBV20-1|TRBD1|TRBJ2-7
TGCAGTGCTATAGGGACAGACTCCTACGAGCAGTACTTC
CSAIGTDSYEQYF
>many|TRBV11-2|.|TRBJ1-6
TGTGCCAGCAGCTTAGATAGGTGGGAGAATTCACCCCTCCACTTT
CASSLDRWENSPLHF
>many|TRBV4-1|.|TRBJ1-1
TGCGCCAGCAGCCAAGATCTTCTAAGGGGCACTGAAGCTTTCTTT
CASSQDLLRGTEAFF
>.|TRBV5-1|TRBD2|TRBJ2-2
TGCGCCAGCAGCTATAGGACTAGCGGGATGAACACCGGGGAGCTGTTTTTT
CASSYRTSGMNTGELFF
>.|TRBV3-1|.|TRBJ2-1
TGTGCCAGCAGCCATCGGGGGCCCTACAATGAGCAGTTCTTC
CASSHRGPYNEQFF
>.|TRBV28|TRBD1|TRBJ2-1
TGTGCCAGCAGCCCAAGACAGGGTCTATACAATGAGCAGTTCTTC
CASSPRQGLYNEQFF
>.|TRBV28|.|TRBJ1-2
TGTGCCAGCAGCACTCACACAGGGAGCTATGGCTACACCTTC
CASSTHTGSYGYTF
>few|TRBV4-3|.|TRBJ2-7
TGCGCCAGCAGCCTGGGTGGGCCCGGGGGAGACTCCTACGAGCAGTACTTC
CASSLGGPGGDSYEQYF
>.|TRBV20-1|.|TRBJ2-1
TGCAGTGCTAGAGGGGTTGAGCGGGCGAGCTCCTACAATGAGCAGTTCTTC
CSARGVERASSYNEQFF
>.|TRBV7-2|.|TRBJ1-4
TGTGCCAGCAGCTTACCCCGGGGGGTTAGTGAAAAACTGTTTTTT
CASSLPRGVSEKLFF
>many|TRBV6-2/TRBV6-3|.|TRBJ2-2
TGTGCCAGCAGGCAAGGGTCCGGGGAGCTGTTTTTT
CASRQGSGELFF
>many|TRBV7-8|.|TRBJ2-1
TGTGCCAGCAGCTTTGAGGCAAATGAGCAGTTCTTC
CASSFEANEQFF
>many|TRBV29-1|TRBD2|TRBJ2-7
TGCAGCGTGGACACCGGGACTAGCGGGGACGAGCAGTACTTC
CSVDTGTSGDEQYF
>few|TRBV5-1|TRBD2|TRBJ2-7
TGCGCCAGCAGCTTGTGGCGGGGGGATTCCTACGAGCAGTACTTC
CASSLWRGDSYEQYF
>many|TRBV12-3/TRBV12-4|TRBD1|TRBJ1-5
TGTGCCAGCCAACAGGGGTCAAGCAATCAGCCCCAGCATTTT
CASQQGSSNQPQHF
>.|TRBV7-2|TRBD1|TRBJ2-1
TGTGCCAGCAGCATCCTCGGGACAGGGATGGTAGATGAGCAGTTCTTC
CASSILGTGMVDEQFF
>.|TRBV2|TRBD2|TRBJ2-5
TGTGCCAGCAGTGCAGGACTAGAGGTCCAAGAGACCCAGTACTTC
CASSAGLEVQETQYF
>.|TRBV15|.|TRBJ2-7
TGTGCCACCAGCAGAGTAGGCCTCAGCCTGGGCCACGAGCAGTACTTC
CATSRVGLSLGHEQYF